In this sample, the clone carrying this T cell receptor (beta chain) is medium-sized. The target antigen is unknown. These data come from a study of T and B cells in COVID-19 patients. Study context: Peripheral blood came from COVID-19 patients with active infection or after recovery.

TRB rearrangements were amplified by multiplex PCR with BIOMED2 TRB-A/B primers. A single record per CDR3 protein comes from TCRdb applying MiXCR to the multiplex PCR reads. The table includes fewer than 25,000 distinct CDR3 sequences, just under 30% detected once. Blood genomic DNA input for TRB amplification was about 240-550 ng. V lost 4 bases, J lost 8 bases, and 7 bases stayed unmatched. Germline V gives CDR1 SQVTM, CDR2 ANQGSEA. The CDR3 loop spans 12 amino acids. Study-wide results and limits: Symptomatic-phase blood samples from mildly ill patients and early samples from severe cases were scarce. Sorted SARS-CoV-2-responsive or tetramer+ T cells and CD4+, regulatory and CD8+ subsets were not yet sequenced.

Sequencing was performed on blood. The chain carries TRBV29-1 and TRBJ1-2; TRBD1 matches at 7 bases. The receptor was isolated from a human donor who had recovered from COVID-19. The CDR3 nucleotides read TGCAGCGTTGGAACAGGGGAGGGAGGCTACACCTTC. Its protein is CSVGTGEGGYTF. The whole variable domain, filled in from reference TRBV29-1 and TRBJ1-2, reads SAVISQKPSRDICQRGTSLTIQCQVDSQVTMMFWYRQQPGQSLTLIATANQGSEATYESGFVIDKFPISRPNLTFSTLTVSNMSPEDSSIYLCSVGTGEGGYTFGSGTRLTVV.